This entry lists 23 T cell receptor beta chains sequenced from one sample in a study of blood T cell repertoires in COVID-19. Using immunoSEQ multiplex PCR, the repertoire was profiled, and TCRdb retains in-frame clones only, with some absent. This sample has under 200,000 clones; around nine tenths occur once, and the top ten carry around 0.6%. Source material: peripheral blood. Source of these receptors: a man between 60 and 75 years old with COVID-19, enrolled during active disease.

This chain uses TRBV6-6 with TRBJ2-7; 8 nucleotides match TRBD1. Per germline, CDR1 MNHNY and CDR2 SVGAGI (reference sequence). The CDR3 runs to 15 residues. V was clipped by 0 bases and J by 2 bases; unmatched bases: 3. The CDR3 bases are TGTGCCAGCAGTTACTCCCAGACAGGGGCCTACGAGCAGTACTTC. Its translation is CASSYSQTGAYEQYF.

The gene calls are TRBV3-1 (or the pseudogene TRBV3-2) and TRBJ2-3, with 12 nucleotides matching TRBD2. With 1 base clipped from V and 4 bases from J, the junction kept 9 bases outside the gene matches. In germline, CDR1 is LGHDT, CDR2 YNNKEL (reference sequence). CDR3 length: 18 amino acids. CDR3 DNA sequence: TGTGCCAGCAGCCAAGCGTCTCGCCTAGCGGGGGGGTCAGATACGCAGTATTTT. Translation gives CASSQASRLAGGSDTQYF.

This chain links TRBV10-3 with TRBJ1-1; D gene uncertain. CDR1 ENHRY and CDR2 SYGVKD come from the germline V gene. Trimming took off 11 bases at V and 0 bases at J, with 13 bases between the two ends. The CDR3 is made up of 13 amino acids. The CDR3 protein is CAALASVNTEAFF. CDR3 nucleotide sequence: TGTGCCGCCCTGGCATCCGTGAACACTGAAGCTTTCTTT.

The rearrangement links TRBV19 to TRBJ1-2; 9 nucleotides align to TRBD1. V gave up 10 bases and J gave up 4 bases; unmatched junction bases: 16. This CDR3 is built from 16 residues. The V gene's germline CDR1 is LNHDA and CDR2 SQIVND (reference sequence). CDR3 nucleotide sequence: TGTGCCACCCAAGAAGGGACAGGGAGCCCTCCCTATGGCTACACCTTC. Translating it yields CATQEGTGSPPYGYTF. The full variable domain, in which reference TRBV19 and TRBJ1-2 provide the parts outside the CDR3, is DGGITQSPKYLFRKEGQNVTLSCEQNLNHDAMYWYRQDPGQGLRLIYYSQIVNDFQKGDIAEGYSVSREKKESFPLTVTSAQKNPTAFYLCATQEGTGSPPYGYTFGSGTRLTVV.

The V gene is TRBV28, the J gene TRBJ1-2, with TRBD1 identical over 7 bases. The junction had 7 bases not matched to a gene; V was cut back by 4 bases and J by 2 bases. This CDR3 has 15 residues. Germline values: CDR1 MDHEN, CDR2 SYDVKM. Written as DNA, the CDR3 is TGTGCCAGCAGTTCCACCCCAGGGGGGAACTATGGCTACACCTTC. Its translation: CASSSTPGGNYGYTF.

The J gene is TRBJ2-7, the V gene TRBV19; TRBD2 aligns across 7 bases. Trimming at V came to 4 bases and at J to 6 bases, leaving 12 bases not matched to a gene. Germline assignment: CDR1 LNHDA and CDR2 SQIVND (reference sequence). The CDR3 has 15 residues. DNA of the CDR3: TGTGCCAGTAGTACAGGGCGACTAGCAAGAGGCGAGCAGTACTTC. It codes for CASSTGRLARGEQYF.

This chain connects TRBV7-3 to TRBJ1-5; a weak D match, TRBD1 (6 bases). There are 13 residues in the CDR3. Germline V lookup: CDR1 SGHTA, CDR2 FQGTGA. With 3 bases removed from V and 6 bases from J, the gap between germline ends came to 9 bases. The CDR3 coding sequence is TGTGCCAGCAGCTTCGCCAGGGGTCAGCCCCAGCATTTT. The encoded protein is CASSFARGQPQHF.

V usage is TRBV5-4 and J usage is TRBJ1-6, with a tentative D call TRBD1 (5 bases). Germline V CDR1 and CDR2: SGHNT, YYREEE (reference sequence). V was pared by 0 bases and J by 5 bases, with 9 bases between. The CDR3 has 15 residues. This chain's CDR3 is CASSLAGHNNSPLHF. In DNA form, the CDR3 reads TGTGCCAGCAGCTTGGCCGGACATAATAATTCACCCCTCCACTTT.

This chain uses TRBV19 with TRBJ2-7; D perhaps matches TRBD2 (6 bases). V lost 4 bases, J lost 3 bases, and 10 bases lay in between. Per the germline V gene, CDR1 is LNHDA and CDR2 is SQIVND (reference sequence). The CDR3 length is 13 residues. The CDR3 sequence: CASSKGLVYEQYF. The CDR3 nucleotides read TGTGCCAGTAGTAAGGGACTGGTCTACGAGCAGTACTTC.

The V and J genes are TRBV18 and TRBJ2-7; 8 nucleotides match TRBD1. Germline V gives CDR1 KGHSH, CDR2 LQKENI. This CDR3 is built from 13 residues. The V segment lost 4 bases and the J segment 3 bases; nucleotides outside the gene matches: 2. CDR3 bases: TGTGCCAGCTCACTAGGACAGGGCTACGAGCAGTACTTC. It specifies CASSLGQGYEQYF. The complete variable domain, with remaining parts taken from reference TRBV18 and TRBJ2-7, reads NAGVMQNPRHLVRRRGQEARLRCSPMKGHSHVYWYRQLPEEGLKFMVYLQKENIIDESGMPKERFSAEFPKEGPSILRIQQVVRGDSAAYFCASSLGQGYEQYFGPGTRLTVT.

This chain links TRBV5-8 with TRBJ2-5; 15 nucleotides agree with TRBD2. The CDR3 totals 16 residues. The germline V gene has CDR1 SGHTS and CDR2 YDEGEE. V was clipped by 0 bases and J by 4 bases; unmatched bases: 1. CDR3 sequence: CASSLGTSGGGETQYF. CDR3 bases: TGTGCCAGCAGCTTGGGGACTAGCGGGGGGGGAGAGACCCAGTACTTC.

This chain joins TRBV15 and TRBJ1-2; TRBD1 aligns across 7 bases. This CDR3 spans 14 amino acids. Unmatched junction bases numbered 4, after V lost 2 bases and J lost 4 bases. The germline V gene has CDR1 LNHNV and CDR2 YYDKDF (reference sequence). The CDR3 sequence: CATSRPTGRYGYTF. Here the CDR3 DNA reads TGTGCCACCAGCAGACCGACAGGGCGCTATGGCTACACCTTC.

The gene calls are TRBV7-2 and TRBJ2-7; perhaps TRBD1 as D (5 bases). The CDR3 contains 15 residues. Germline CDR1 reads SGHTA; CDR2 reads FQGNSA. Trimming pared 1 base from V and 2 bases from J, leaving 12 bases between. This chain's CDR3 is CASSLEAGLAYEQYF. The CDR3 region has the DNA TGTGCCAGCAGCTTAGAAGCAGGGTTGGCCTACGAGCAGTACTTC. The whole variable domain, remainder taken from reference TRBV7-2 and TRBJ2-7, is GAGVSQSPSNKVTEKGKDVELRCDPISGHTALYWYRQSLGQGLEFLIYFQGNSAPDKSGLPSDRFSAERTGGSVSTLTIQRTQQEDSAVYLCASSLEAGLAYEQYFGPGTRLTVT.

The chain links TRBV4-3 to TRBJ1-1; weak D call: TRBD1 (5 bases). Germline lookup yields CDR1 LGHNA and CDR2 YSLEER. The germline V and J ends were trimmed by 0 bases and 5 bases, with 10 bases remaining between them. The CDR3 length is 14 residues. The CDR3 sequence: CASSQDVGGTEAFF. The CDR3 bases are TGCGCCAGCAGCCAAGATGTCGGGGGTACTGAAGCTTTCTTT.

J is TRBJ2-6 and V is TRBV7-8, with 10 bases matching TRBD1. With 1 base clipped from V and 3 bases from J, the junction kept 12 bases outside the gene matches. Germline loops: CDR1 SGHVS, CDR2 FQNEAQ. CDR3 size: 20 residues. The CDR3 region has the DNA TGTGCCAGCAGCTTAGGGGTCTCGGGACAGGGGTTGTTTGGGGCCAACGTCCTGACTTTC. Protein product: CASSLGVSGQGLFGANVLTF.

This chain joins TRBV4-3 and TRBJ2-5; 8 bases fit TRBD1. The CDR3 loop spans 15 amino acids. Germline V gives CDR1 LGHNA, CDR2 YSLEER. Germline trimming cut 0 bases from V and 4 bases from J; bases unmatched to any gene: 4. The DNA of the CDR3 is TGCGCCAGCAGCCAAGATCGGACAGGGACAGAGACCCAGTACTTC. This encodes CASSQDRTGTETQYF.

V is TRBV4-3 and J is TRBJ1-2; a possible D gene is TRBD1 (6 bases). Trimming cost V 0 bases and J 8 bases, with 13 bases left between them. The V gene's germline CDR1 is LGHNA and CDR2 YSLEER. The CDR3 runs to 14 residues. CDR3 loop: CASSQDRGRTGYTF. The CDR3 DNA sequence: TGCGCCAGCAGCCAAGACAGGGGTCGGACGGGCTACACCTTC.

The chain links TRBV7-8 to TRBJ1-3; 9 nucleotides align to TRBD1. CDR1 is SGHVS, CDR2 FQNEAQ, per germline. This CDR3 has 16 amino acids. J lost 1 base, V lost 5 bases, and 6 bases had no gene match. The CDR3 here is CASSPTQGASGNTIYF. The CDR3 coding sequence is TGTGCCAGCAGCCCAACACAGGGGGCGTCTGGAAACACCATATATTTT.

The table lists this clone with a few counts. The gene calls are TRBV6-5 and TRBJ2-7, with 8 bases fitting TRBD2. Germline V gene sequence: CDR1 MNHEY, CDR2 SVGAGI. J lost 5 bases, V lost 6 bases, and 6 bases had no gene match. The CDR3 is 13 amino acids. In nucleotides, the CDR3 is TGTGCCAGCAGCCGGACTAGCTACGACGAGCAGTACTTC. It codes for CASSRTSYDEQYF.

The V gene is TRBV6-5, the J gene TRBJ1-6; tentatively, D is TRBD1 (5 bases). Germline V gene sequence: CDR1 MNHEY, CDR2 SVGAGI. V lost 0 bases and J lost 7, with 13 bases in between. This CDR3 has 16 residues. Here the CDR3 reads CASSYSIGGGNSPLHF. The CDR3 DNA reads TGTGCCAGCAGTTACTCGATTGGGGGAGGAAATTCACCCCTCCACTTT.

CDR3 loop: CASSYSGGGNTIYF. In nucleotides, the CDR3 is TGTGCCAGCAGTTACTCTGGAGGCGGAAACACCATATATTTT. The genes are TRBV6-2 or TRBV6-3 and TRBJ1-3, with D unresolved. V lost 0 bases, J lost 4 bases, and 7 bases lay in between. Germline assignment: CDR1 MNHEY and CDR2 SVGEGT. The CDR3 is made up of 14 amino acids.

The rearrangement links TRBV19 to TRBJ2-2, with TRBD1 matching over 9 bases. This CDR3 has 15 residues. Germline loops: CDR1 LNHDA, CDR2 SQIVND (reference sequence). Trimming took 5 bases from V and 5 from J; bases not matched to a gene: 6. CDR3 in DNA: TGTGCCAGTAGTCCGCACGGGACAGGGACCGGGGAGCTGTTTTTT. As protein: CASSPHGTGTGELFF.

The rearrangement joins TRBV6-2 or TRBV6-3 to TRBJ2-2; 7 bases are shared with TRBD1. The CDR3 totals 18 residues. J gave up 0 bases and V 0 bases, and 7 bases lay outside the gene matches. The germline CDR1 and CDR2 sequences are MNHEY and SVGEGT. The CDR3 bases are TGTGCCAGCAGTTACTCAGCTGACGGGACAGCGAACACCGGGGAGCTGTTTTTT. It encodes CASSYSADGTANTGELFF.